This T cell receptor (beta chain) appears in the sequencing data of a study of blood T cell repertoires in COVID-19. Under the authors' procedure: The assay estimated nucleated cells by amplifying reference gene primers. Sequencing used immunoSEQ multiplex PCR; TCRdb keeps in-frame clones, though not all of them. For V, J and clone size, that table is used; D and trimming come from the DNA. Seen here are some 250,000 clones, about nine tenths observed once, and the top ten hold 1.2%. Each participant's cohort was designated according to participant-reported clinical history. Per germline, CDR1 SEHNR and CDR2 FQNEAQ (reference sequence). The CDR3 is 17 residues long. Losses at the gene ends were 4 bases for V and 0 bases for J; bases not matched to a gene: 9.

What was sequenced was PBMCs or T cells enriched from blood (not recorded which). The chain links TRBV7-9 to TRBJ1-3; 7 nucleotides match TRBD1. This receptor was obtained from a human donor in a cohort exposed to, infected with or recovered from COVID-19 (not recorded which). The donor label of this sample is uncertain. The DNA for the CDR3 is TGTGCCAGCAGCTCCCGGGACAGTAAGAGCTCTGGAAACACCATATATTTT. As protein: CASSSRDSKSSGNTIYF.